These 20 T cell receptor beta chains share one sample of origin, sequenced in a study of blood T cells in healthy people across ages. The authors ran a second PCR of about 7 to 11 cycles using a sample-barcoded 5' primer and a J-beta primer mix. TCRdb re-called the 5' RACE reads through MiXCR, storing one row per CDR3 protein. This sample has hundreds of thousands of distinct CDR3 sequences; around 45% occur once, and the top ten carry about a fifth. Source material: blood. The receptors here all came from a man between 60 and 75 years old in good health.

This clonotype was counted only a few times. J is TRBJ2-1 and V is TRBV28, with 7 bases that match TRBD1. CDR1 and CDR2 (germline): MDHEN, SYDVKM. The CDR3 extends over 17 amino acids. The V segment lost 5 bases and the J segment 3 bases; nucleotides outside the gene matches: 13. CDR3 sequence (DNA): TGTGCCAGCAGTCCCCCCAAACAGGGGCTGGACTACAATGAGCAGTTCTTC. Encoded protein: CASSPPKQGLDYNEQFF.

The chain has TRBV7-9 and TRBJ1-2, with TRBD1 identical over 8 bases. Trimming removed 1 base from V and 1 base from J; junction bases left unmatched: 2. CDR3 length: 15 amino acids. Germline assignment: CDR1 SEHNR and CDR2 FQNEAQ (reference sequence). As DNA, the CDR3 is TGTGCCAGCAGCTTAGTGGACAGGGTTAACTATGGCTACACCTTC. This translates into CASSLVDRVNYGYTF.

This clonotype was observed a handful of times. The chain employs TRBV29-1 and TRBJ2-5, with D unclear. This CDR3 contains 11 residues. Germline V gene sequence: CDR1 SQVTM, CDR2 ANQGSEA. V was pared by 0 bases and J by 11 bases, with 10 bases between. The CDR3 DNA follows: TGCAGCGTTGAAGATACATTTGAGCAGTACTTC. Translating it yields CSVEDTFEQYF.

The V and J genes are TRBV15 and TRBJ1-5; 7 bases are a match to TRBD1. The CDR3 has 15 amino acids. Per germline, CDR1 LNHNV and CDR2 YYDKDF (reference sequence). Trimming at V came to 4 bases and at J to 7 bases, leaving 10 bases not matched to a gene. The CDR3 protein is CATSIAQGNEQPQHF. CDR3 sequence (DNA): TGTGCCACCAGCATAGCACAGGGGAACGAACAGCCCCAGCATTTT.

This clonotype was counted a few times. The V and J genes are TRBV7-2 and TRBJ2-1; 7 nucleotides align to TRBD1. Germline-derived CDR1 and CDR2 are SGHTA and FQGNSA. This CDR3 spans 15 amino acids. After removal of 6 bases from V and 7 bases from J, the junction contained 12 bases not matched to a gene. CDR3 in amino acids: CASSLSSFRGNEQFF. The CDR3 coding sequence is TGTGCCAGCAGTTTATCTTCCTTCAGGGGGAATGAGCAGTTCTTC. Variable domain in full (rest from reference TRBV7-2 and TRBJ2-1): GAGVSQSPSNKVTEKGKDVELRCDPISGHTALYWYRQSLGQGLEFLIYFQGNSAPDKSGLPSDRFSAERTGGSVSTLTIQRTQQEDSAVYLCASSLSSFRGNEQFFGPGTRLTVL.

This chain joins TRBV9 and TRBJ2-2; no definite D call. The CDR3 runs to 14 residues. Per germline, CDR1 SGDLS and CDR2 YYNGEE. V was shortened by 3 bases and J by 6 bases, with 12 bases between the two germline ends. CDR3: CASSAHDLAGELFF. Here the CDR3 DNA reads TGTGCCAGCAGCGCACACGACCTTGCCGGGGAGCTGTTTTTT.

This clonotype was observed a few times. A much more abundant neighbour one base away suggests this may be a read error. The chain recombines TRBV6-6 with TRBJ2-7; TRBD1 aligns across 9 bases. Germline V CDR1 and CDR2: MNHNY, SVGAGI (reference sequence). CDR3 length equals 13 residues. The chain's CDR3 is CAGSSTGGSEQYF. CDR3 coding DNA: TGTGCCGGCAGTTCCACAGGGGGCAGCGAGCAGTACTTC.

The rearrangement links TRBV6-2 or TRBV6-3 to TRBJ2-7, with D perhaps TRBD2 (5 bases). The V gene lost 7 bases and the J gene lost 5 bases, with 12 bases spanning the gap. The germline CDR1 and CDR2 sequences are MNHEY and SVGEGT. This CDR3 has 12 residues. The CDR3 coding sequence is TGTGCCAGCAACCAGTACGGGAACGAGCAGTACTTC. Residues: CASNQYGNEQYF.

There are many counts of this clonotype. The chain is built from TRBV27 and TRBJ2-3; 8 nucleotides line up with TRBD2. The V gene end was trimmed by 5 bases and the J gene end by 7 bases; junction bases not matched to a gene: 8. The CDR3 consists of 14 residues. Germline V gene sequence: CDR1 MNHEY, CDR2 SMNVEV (reference sequence). This CDR3 reads CASSDRGGRYTQYF. In nucleotides, the CDR3 is TGTGCCAGCAGTGACCGGGGGGGCCGGTATACGCAGTATTTT.

This chain connects TRBV5-1 to TRBJ2-3, with 7 bases lining up with TRBD1. CDR1 is SGHRS and CDR2 is YFSETQ in the germline V gene. J was trimmed by 3 bases and V by 1 base; bases with no gene match: 5. This CDR3 region has 15 residues. The CDR3 DNA follows: TGCGCCAGCAGCTTGACAGGGGCAGAAACAGATACGCAGTATTTT. Translated, it gives CASSLTGAETDTQYF.

The chain combines TRBV25-1 with TRBJ2-5, with 8 positions matching TRBD2. The J call may be incorrect, as the DNA end agrees better with TRBJ2-7. Per germline, CDR1 MGHDK and CDR2 SYGVNS. The CDR3 length is 15 residues. CDR3 sequence (DNA): TGTGCCAGCAGTGAACCCGGGGGGGGGCAAAGCGAGCAGTACTTC. Its translation: CASSEPGGGQSEQYF.

The chain recombines TRBV9 with TRBJ2-1, with D maybe TRBD2 (7 bases). The CDR3 runs 16 residues. The V gene's germline CDR1 is SGDLS and CDR2 YYNGEE. Trimming took 3 bases from V and 9 from J, leaving 22 bases between them. The CDR3 is CASSALEGGQKSEQFF. CDR3 DNA sequence: TGTGCCAGCAGCGCTCTGGAGGGGGGGCAAAAGAGTGAGCAGTTCTTC. The variable domain in full, with the rest retrieved from reference TRBV9 and TRBJ2-1, is DSGVTQTPKHLITATGQRVTLRCSPRSGDLSVYWYQQSLDQGLQFLIQYYNGEERAKGNILERFSAQQFPDLHSELNLSSLELGDSALYFCASSALEGGQKSEQFFGPGTRLTVL.

This clonotype was observed at least ten times. The chain links TRBV29-1 to TRBJ2-7; D perhaps matches TRBD1 (6 bases). In germline, CDR1 is SQVTM, CDR2 ANQGSEA. The CDR3 runs to 12 residues. Trimming shortened V by 7 bases and J by 4 bases, and 14 bases separated the two germline ends. In nucleotides, the CDR3 is TGCAGCGCTACAGGGAGTTTTTACGAGCAGTACTTC. Encoded protein: CSATGSFYEQYF.

The chain has TRBV20-1 and TRBJ2-1; 7 bases are shared with TRBD1. The V gene's germline CDR1 is DFQATT and CDR2 SNEGSKA (reference sequence). The CDR3 spans 13 residues. The V segment lost 6 bases and the J segment 10 bases; nucleotides outside the gene matches: 12. The CDR3 DNA is TGCAGTGCCACACACAGGGGCGGGCACGAGCAGTTCTTC. It specifies CSATHRGGHEQFF.

This clonotype was seen a handful of times. The chain employs TRBV9 and TRBJ2-5; D gene ambiguous. In germline, CDR1 is SGDLS, CDR2 YYNGEE. V lost 4 bases and J 0 bases, leaving 13 bases between the germline ends. The CDR3 spans 15 residues. CDR3 sequence: CASSKYGVYQETQYF. In DNA, the CDR3 is TGTGCCAGCAGCAAATATGGGGTGTACCAAGAGACCCAGTACTTC.

The chain is built from TRBV30 and TRBJ1-4; no reliable D call. The CDR3 runs 14 residues. With 2 bases removed from V and 5 bases from J, the gap between germline ends came to 12 bases. Germline V gene sequence: CDR1 GTSNPN, CDR2 SVGIG (reference sequence). The DNA of the CDR3 is TGTGCCTGGAGTACCACTTCAGTGAATGAAAAACTGTTTTTT. As protein: CAWSTTSVNEKLFF.

The V and J genes are TRBV7-9 and TRBJ2-6; D is unresolved. The germline V gene has CDR1 SEHNR and CDR2 FQNEAQ (reference sequence). With 5 bases removed from V and 0 bases from J, the gap between germline ends came to 17 bases. This CDR3 has 18 amino acids. This CDR3 reads CASSPEAGRISGANVLTF. For the CDR3, the DNA is TGTGCCAGCAGCCCCGAAGCAGGTAGGATCTCTGGGGCCAACGTCCTGACTTTC.

This sequence joins TRBV2 and TRBJ1-5; D not certain. Germline-derived CDR1 and CDR2 are SNHLY and FYNNEI. The ends were cut back, 7 bases at V and 0 bases at J, with 10 bases in the middle. The CDR3 spans 14 residues. CDR3 protein: CASNPGISNQPQHF. The CDR3 DNA sequence: TGTGCCAGCAACCCGGGAATTAGCAATCAGCCCCAGCATTTT. The full variable domain, its missing parts supplied by reference TRBV2 and TRBJ1-5, is EPEVTQTPSHQVTQMGQEVILRCVPISNHLYFYWYRQILGQKVEFLVSFYNNEISEKSEIFDDQFSVERPDGSNFTLKIRSTKLEDSAMYFCASNPGISNQPQHFGDGTRLSIL.

This clonotype was seen more than once but under ten times. The V gene is TRBV7-2, the J gene TRBJ2-1, with 8 bases identical to TRBD1. The junction had 7 bases not matched to a gene; V was cut back by 4 bases and J by 5 bases. The CDR3 loop spans 15 amino acids. Germline V lookup: CDR1 SGHTA, CDR2 FQGNSA. This chain's CDR3 is CASSSGGTGDNEQFF. The CDR3 DNA reads TGTGCCAGCAGCTCCGGTGGGACAGGAGACAATGAGCAGTTCTTC.

The sample holds a few counts of this clonotype. The rearrangement uses TRBV12-3 or TRBV12-4 and TRBJ1-2; D is uncertain. This CDR3 region has 14 residues. Deletions cut 6 bases from V and 2 bases from J, with 13 bases between. The CDR3 nucleotides read TGTGCCAGCAGACGTCCGGGATCCAACTATGGCTACACCTTC. This encodes CASRRPGSNYGYTF.